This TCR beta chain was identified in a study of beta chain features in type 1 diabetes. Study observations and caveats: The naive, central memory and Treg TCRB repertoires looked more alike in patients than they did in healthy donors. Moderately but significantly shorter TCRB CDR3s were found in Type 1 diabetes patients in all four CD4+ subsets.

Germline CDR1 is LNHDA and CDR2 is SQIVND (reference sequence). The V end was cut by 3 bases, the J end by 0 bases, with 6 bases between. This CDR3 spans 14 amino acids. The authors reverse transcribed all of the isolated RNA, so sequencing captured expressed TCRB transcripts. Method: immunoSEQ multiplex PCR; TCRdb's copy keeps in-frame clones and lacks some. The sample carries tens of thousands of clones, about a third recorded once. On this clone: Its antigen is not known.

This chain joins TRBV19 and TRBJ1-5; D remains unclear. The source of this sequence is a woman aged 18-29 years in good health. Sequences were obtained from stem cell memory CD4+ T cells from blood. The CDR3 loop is CASSIELSNQPQHF. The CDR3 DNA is TGTGCCAGTAGTATCGAACTTAGCAATCAGCCCCAGCATTTT.